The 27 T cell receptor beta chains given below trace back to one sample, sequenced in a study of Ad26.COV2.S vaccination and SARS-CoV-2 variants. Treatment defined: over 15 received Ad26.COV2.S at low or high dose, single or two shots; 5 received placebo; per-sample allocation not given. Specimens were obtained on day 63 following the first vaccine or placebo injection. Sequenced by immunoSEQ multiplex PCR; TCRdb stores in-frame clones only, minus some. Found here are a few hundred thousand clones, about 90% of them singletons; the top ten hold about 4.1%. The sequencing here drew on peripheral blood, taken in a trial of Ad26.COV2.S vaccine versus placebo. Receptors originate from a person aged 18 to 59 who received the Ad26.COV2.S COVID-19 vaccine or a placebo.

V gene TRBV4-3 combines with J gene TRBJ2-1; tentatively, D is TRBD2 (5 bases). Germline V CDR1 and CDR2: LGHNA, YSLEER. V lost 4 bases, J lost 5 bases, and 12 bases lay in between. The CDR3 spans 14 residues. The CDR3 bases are TGCGCCAGCAGCCCCGGCCGGAGGAACAATGAGCAGTTCTTC. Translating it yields CASSPGRRNNEQFF.

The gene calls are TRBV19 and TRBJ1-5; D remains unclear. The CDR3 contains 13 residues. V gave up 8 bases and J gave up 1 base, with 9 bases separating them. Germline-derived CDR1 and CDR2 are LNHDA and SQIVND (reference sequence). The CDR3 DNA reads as TGTGCCAGTGCCCCTAGGAGCAATCAGCCCCAGCATTTT. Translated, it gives CASAPRSNQPQHF.

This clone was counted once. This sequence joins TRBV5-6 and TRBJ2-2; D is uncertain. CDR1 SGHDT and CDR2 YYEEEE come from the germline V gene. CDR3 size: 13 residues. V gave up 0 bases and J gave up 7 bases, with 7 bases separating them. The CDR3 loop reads CASSLGLVGELFF. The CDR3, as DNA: TGTGCCAGCAGCTTGGGGCTTGTCGGGGAGCTGTTTTTT.

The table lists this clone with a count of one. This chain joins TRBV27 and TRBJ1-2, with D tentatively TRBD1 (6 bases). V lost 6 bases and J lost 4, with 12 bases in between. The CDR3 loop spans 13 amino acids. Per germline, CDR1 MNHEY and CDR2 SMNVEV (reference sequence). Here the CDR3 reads CASRPGGLYGYTF. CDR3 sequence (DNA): TGTGCCAGCAGGCCGGGGGGGCTCTATGGCTACACCTTC.

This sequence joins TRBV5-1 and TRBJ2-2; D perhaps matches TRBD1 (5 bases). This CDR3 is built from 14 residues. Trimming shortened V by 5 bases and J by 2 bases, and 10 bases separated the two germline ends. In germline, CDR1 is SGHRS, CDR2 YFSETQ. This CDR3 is CASSVQGNTGELFF. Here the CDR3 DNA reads TGCGCCAGCAGTGTGCAGGGAAACACCGGGGAGCTGTTTTTT.

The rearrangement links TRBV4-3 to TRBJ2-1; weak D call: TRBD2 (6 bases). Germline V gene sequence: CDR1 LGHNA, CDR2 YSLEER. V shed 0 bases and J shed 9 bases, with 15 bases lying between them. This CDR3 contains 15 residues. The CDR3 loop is CASSQDGGRLSEQFF. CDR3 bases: TGCGCCAGCAGCCAAGATGGGGGGAGACTCAGTGAGCAGTTCTTC.

The CDR3 reads CASSPRGASYNSPLHF. The CDR3 DNA reads as TGTGCCAGCAGTCCCCGGGGGGCATCCTATAATTCACCCCTCCACTTT. V and J are TRBV7-6 and TRBJ1-6, with TRBD1 as a possible D gene (6 bases). Deletions cut 6 bases from V and 1 base from J, with 13 bases between. This CDR3 is built from 16 residues. Germline CDR1 and CDR2: SGHVS and FNYEAQ.

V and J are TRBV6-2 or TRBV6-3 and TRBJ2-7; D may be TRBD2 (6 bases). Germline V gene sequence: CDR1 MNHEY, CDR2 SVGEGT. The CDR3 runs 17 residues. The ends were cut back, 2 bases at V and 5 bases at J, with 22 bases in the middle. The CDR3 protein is CASSYRFRLAVAHEQYF. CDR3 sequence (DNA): TGTGCCAGCAGTTACCGCTTTAGGTTAGCGGTGGCGCACGAGCAGTACTTC.

The CDR3 loop reads CASSEALLRDEQYF. CDR3 DNA: TGTGCCAGCAGTGAAGCGCTTCTTAGGGACGAGCAGTACTTC. This chain links TRBV2 with TRBJ2-7; no clear D gene. Germline V lookup: CDR1 SNHLY, CDR2 FYNNEI. There are 14 residues in the CDR3. Between the trimmed V and J ends, which lost 0 bases and 5 bases, there was a span of 11 bases.

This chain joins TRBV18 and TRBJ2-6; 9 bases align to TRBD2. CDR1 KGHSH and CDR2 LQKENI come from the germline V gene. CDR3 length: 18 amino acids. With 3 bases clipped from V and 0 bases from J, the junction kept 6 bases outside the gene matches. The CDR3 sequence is CASSPIAGDPSGANVLTF. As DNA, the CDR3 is TGTGCCAGCTCACCGATAGCGGGAGATCCCTCTGGGGCCAACGTCCTGACTTTC.

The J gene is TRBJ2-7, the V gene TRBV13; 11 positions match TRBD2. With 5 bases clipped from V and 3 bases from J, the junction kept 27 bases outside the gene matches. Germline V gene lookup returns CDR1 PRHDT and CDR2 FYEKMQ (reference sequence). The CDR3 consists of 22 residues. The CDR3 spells CASSPRPARGSLAGGKNYEQYF. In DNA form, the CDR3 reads TGTGCCAGCAGCCCTCGCCCGGCCAGAGGGAGCCTAGCGGGAGGCAAAAACTACGAGCAGTACTTC.

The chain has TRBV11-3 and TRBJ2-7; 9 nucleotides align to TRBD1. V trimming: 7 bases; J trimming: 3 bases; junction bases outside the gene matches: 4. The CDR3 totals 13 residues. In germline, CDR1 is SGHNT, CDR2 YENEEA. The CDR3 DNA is TGTGCCAGCACCACAGGGGGCATCTACGAGCAGTACTTC. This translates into CASTTGGIYEQYF.

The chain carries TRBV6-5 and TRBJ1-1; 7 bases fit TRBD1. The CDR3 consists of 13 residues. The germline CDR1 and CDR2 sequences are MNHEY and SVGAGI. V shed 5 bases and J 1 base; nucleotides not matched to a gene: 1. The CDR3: CASSTGANTEAFF. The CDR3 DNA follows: TGTGCCAGCAGTACAGGGGCGAACACTGAAGCTTTCTTT.

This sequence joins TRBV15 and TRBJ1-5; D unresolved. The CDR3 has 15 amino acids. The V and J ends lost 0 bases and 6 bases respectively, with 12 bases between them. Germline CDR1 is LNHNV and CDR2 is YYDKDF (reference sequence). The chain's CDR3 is CATSREGSRGQPQHF. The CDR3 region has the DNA TGTGCCACCAGCAGAGAAGGGAGTAGAGGTCAGCCCCAGCATTTT. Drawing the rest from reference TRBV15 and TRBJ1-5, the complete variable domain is DAMVIQNPRYQVTQFGKPVTLSCSQTLNHNVMYWYQQKSSQAPKLLFHYYDKDFNNEADTPDNFQSRRPNTSFCFLDIRSPGLGDTAMYLCATSREGSRGQPQHFGDGTRLSIL.

CDR3 sequence: CASTDLGEQYF. CDR3 DNA: TGTGCCAGCACTGACTTGGGGGAGCAGTACTTC. The V gene is TRBV28, the J gene TRBJ2-7; D gene unclear. Per the germline V gene, CDR1 is MDHEN and CDR2 is SYDVKM. V lost 7 bases to trimming and J lost 7 bases, with 11 bases between them. The CDR3 is 11 residues long.

This CDR3 reads CASSSGQGASHEQYF. The CDR3, as DNA: TGTGCCAGCAGCTCAGGACAGGGGGCCTCTCACGAGCAGTACTTC. J is TRBJ2-7 and V is TRBV7-8, with 11 bases aligning to TRBD1. Germline CDR1 is SGHVS and CDR2 is FQNEAQ. J lost 5 bases, V lost 4 bases, and 7 bases had no gene match. This CDR3 has 15 residues.

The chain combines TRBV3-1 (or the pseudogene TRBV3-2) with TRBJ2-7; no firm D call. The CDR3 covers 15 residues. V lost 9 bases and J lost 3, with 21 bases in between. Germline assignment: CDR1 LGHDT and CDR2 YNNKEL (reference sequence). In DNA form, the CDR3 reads TGTGCCAGTCAGGCGAGACGGCGCGGTTTCTACGAGCAGTACTTC. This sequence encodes CASQARRRGFYEQYF.

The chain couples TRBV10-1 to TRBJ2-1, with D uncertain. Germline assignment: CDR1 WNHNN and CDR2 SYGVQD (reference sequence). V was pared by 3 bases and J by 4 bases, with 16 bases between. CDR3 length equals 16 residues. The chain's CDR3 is CASSDTDGSPYNEQFF. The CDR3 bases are TGCGCCAGCAGTGATACGGACGGGTCACCGTACAATGAGCAGTTCTTC.

CDR3 nucleotides: TGTGCCAGCAGCTTAGCGTCTTCAGCTGGGGCCAACGTCCTGACTTTC. It translates to CASSLASSAGANVLTF. V and J are TRBV7-2 and TRBJ2-6, with unresolved D. The CDR3 has 16 residues. Per germline, CDR1 SGHTA and CDR2 FQGNSA. V lost 0 bases, J lost 2 bases, and 8 bases lay in between.

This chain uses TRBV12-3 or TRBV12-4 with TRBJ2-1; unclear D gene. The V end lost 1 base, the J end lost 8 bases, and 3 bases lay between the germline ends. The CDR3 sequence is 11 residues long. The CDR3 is CASSLGDEQFF. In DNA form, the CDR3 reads TGTGCCAGCAGTTTAGGCGATGAGCAGTTCTTC.

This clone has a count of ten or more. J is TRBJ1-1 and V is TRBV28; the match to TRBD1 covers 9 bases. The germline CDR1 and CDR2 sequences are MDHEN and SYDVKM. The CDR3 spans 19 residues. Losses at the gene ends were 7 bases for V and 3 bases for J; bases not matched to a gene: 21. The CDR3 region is CASNLRPRALRTGDTEAFF. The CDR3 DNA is TGTGCCAGCAACCTCCGACCTAGAGCCTTAAGGACAGGGGACACTGAAGCTTTCTTT.

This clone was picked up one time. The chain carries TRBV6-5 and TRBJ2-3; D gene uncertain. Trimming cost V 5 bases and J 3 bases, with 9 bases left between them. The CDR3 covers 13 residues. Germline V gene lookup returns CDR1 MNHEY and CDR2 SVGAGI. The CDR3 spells CASSPRPTDTQYF. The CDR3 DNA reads TGTGCCAGCAGTCCGCGACCGACAGATACGCAGTATTTT.

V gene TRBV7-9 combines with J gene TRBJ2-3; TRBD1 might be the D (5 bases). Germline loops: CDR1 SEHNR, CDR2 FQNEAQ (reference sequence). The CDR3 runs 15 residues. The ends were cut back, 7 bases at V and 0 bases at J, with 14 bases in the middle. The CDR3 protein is CASTPFGASTDTQYF. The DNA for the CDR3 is TGTGCCAGCACCCCCTTTGGGGCTAGCACAGATACGCAGTATTTT.

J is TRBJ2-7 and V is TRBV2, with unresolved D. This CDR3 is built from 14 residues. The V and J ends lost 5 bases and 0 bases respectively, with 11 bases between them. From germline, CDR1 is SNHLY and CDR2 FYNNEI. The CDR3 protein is CASSYYWSSYEQYF. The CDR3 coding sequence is TGTGCCAGCAGTTATTACTGGAGCTCCTACGAGCAGTACTTC.

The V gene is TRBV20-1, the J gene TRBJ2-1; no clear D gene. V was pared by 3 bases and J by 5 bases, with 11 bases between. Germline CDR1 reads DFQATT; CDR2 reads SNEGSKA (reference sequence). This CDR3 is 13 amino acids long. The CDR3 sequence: CSASRRRDNEQFF. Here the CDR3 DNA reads TGCAGTGCTAGTCGGCGCCGCGACAATGAGCAGTTCTTC.

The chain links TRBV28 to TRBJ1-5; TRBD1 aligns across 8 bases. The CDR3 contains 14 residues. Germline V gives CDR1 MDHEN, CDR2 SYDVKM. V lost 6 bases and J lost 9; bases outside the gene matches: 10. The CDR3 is CASSTPGGVGPQHF. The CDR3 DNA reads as TGTGCCAGCAGCACCCCAGGGGGCGTGGGGCCCCAGCATTTT.

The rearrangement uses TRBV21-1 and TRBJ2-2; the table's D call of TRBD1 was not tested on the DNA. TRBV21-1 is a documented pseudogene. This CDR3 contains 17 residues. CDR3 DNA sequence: TGTGCCAGCAACAAGGGGGACAGGGCCAATAATGCCGGGGAGCTGTTTTTT. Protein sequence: CASNKGDRANNAGELFF.